These T cell receptor beta chains were read from a single sample in a study of shared clonotypes between healthy human individuals. Assay: immunoSEQ multiplex PCR; the TCRdb copy retains only in-frame clones and omits some. The table lists a few million clones, almost 96% of them singletons, with 0.1% to 0.15% in the top ten. Sequenced: naive CD4+ T cells sorted from blood. The receptors were gathered from a man between 18 and 35 years old in good health. The CDR3 runs from the conserved cysteine through the conserved F or W. D genes are given only for firm matches. Clone size appears in some rows only: once, few, many, or a class for an expanded clone.

d_call: .; j_call: TRBJ1-6; v_call: TRBV30; clone_size: .; cdr3_aa: CAWSGSGLRSYNSPLHF; cdr3_nt: TGTGCCTGGAGCGGATCGGGCCTTAGGTCCTATAATTCACCCCTCCACTTT
d_call: TRBD1; j_call: TRBJ2-5; v_call: TRBV11-3; clone_size: .; cdr3_aa: CASSQGDRETQYF; cdr3_nt: TGTGCCAGCAGCCAGGGGGACAGAGAGACCCAGTACTTC
d_call: TRBD1; j_call: TRBJ2-7; v_call: TRBV4-1; clone_size: .; cdr3_aa: CASSLRTGTSPGEQYF; cdr3_nt: TGCGCCAGCAGCCTTCGGACAGGTACCTCACCCGGCGAGCAGTACTTC
d_call: .; j_call: TRBJ1-1; v_call: TRBV29-1; clone_size: .; cdr3_aa: CSVVRSLAEAFF; cdr3_nt: TGCAGCGTTGTCAGGAGTCTCGCTGAAGCTTTCTTT
d_call: .; j_call: TRBJ2-2; v_call: TRBV15; clone_size: .; cdr3_aa: CATCFSGGKAGELFF; cdr3_nt: TGTGCCACCTGTTTTTCAGGGGGGAAGGCCGGGGAGCTGTTTTTT
d_call: TRBD2; j_call: TRBJ2-7; v_call: TRBV18; clone_size: .; cdr3_aa: CASSPGGAMSSYEQYF; cdr3_nt: TGTGCCAGCTCACCCGGGGGGGCCATGAGCTCCTACGAGCAGTACTTC
d_call: .; j_call: TRBJ2-3; v_call: TRBV9; clone_size: .; cdr3_aa: CASSVGSAASTDTQYF; cdr3_nt: TGTGCCAGCAGCGTAGGAAGCGCGGCCTCCACAGATACGCAGTATTTT
d_call: .; j_call: TRBJ2-7; v_call: TRBV6-5; clone_size: .; cdr3_aa: CASSYSVQGVYEQYF; cdr3_nt: TGTGCCAGCAGTTACTCGGTCCAAGGAGTCTACGAGCAGTACTTC
d_call: TRBD2; j_call: TRBJ2-7; v_call: TRBV6-1; clone_size: .; cdr3_aa: CASSGPGQGLAVSYEQYF; cdr3_nt: TGTGCCAGCAGTGGTCCGGGACAGGGACTAGCGGTATCCTACGAGCAGTACTTC
d_call: TRBD2; j_call: TRBJ2-1; v_call: TRBV7-2; clone_size: .; cdr3_aa: CASSPSSGKYNEQFF; cdr3_nt: TGTGCCAGCAGCCCAAGCAGCGGGAAGTACAATGAGCAGTTCTTC
d_call: TRBD1; j_call: TRBJ1-2; v_call: TRBV6-5; clone_size: few; cdr3_aa: CASSRRGLRGYTF; cdr3_nt: TGTGCCAGCAGCCGGAGGGGGCTTCGTGGCTACACCTTC
d_call: TRBD1; j_call: TRBJ1-6; v_call: TRBV6-5; clone_size: .; cdr3_aa: CASSYSTTGGGTPLHF; cdr3_nt: TGTGCCAGCAGTTACTCGACAACAGGGGGTGGTACACCCCTCCACTTT
d_call: TRBD1; j_call: TRBJ1-2; v_call: TRBV28; clone_size: .; cdr3_aa: CASSLGWGRGVASYGYTF; cdr3_nt: TGTGCCAGCAGTTTAGGTTGGGGCAGGGGGGTGGCCTCCTATGGCTACACCTTC
d_call: .; j_call: TRBJ2-4; v_call: TRBV28; clone_size: .; cdr3_aa: CASSSGVIAKNIQYF; cdr3_nt: TGTGCCAGCAGTTCGGGGGTGATAGCCAAAAACATTCAGTACTTC
d_call: TRBD1; j_call: TRBJ2-7; v_call: TRBV5-1; clone_size: .; cdr3_aa: CASNRDRGIHEQYF; cdr3_nt: TGCGCCAGCAACCGGGACAGGGGGATCCACGAGCAGTACTTC
d_call: TRBD1; j_call: TRBJ1-3; v_call: TRBV9; clone_size: .; cdr3_aa: CASSGSGTAYSGNTIYF; cdr3_nt: TGTGCCAGCAGCGGATCCGGGACAGCTTACTCTGGAAACACCATATATTTT
d_call: .; j_call: TRBJ2-7; v_call: TRBV5-1; clone_size: .; cdr3_aa: CASSSRPTPGAIEQYF; cdr3_nt: TGCGCCAGCAGCTCCAGGCCAACTCCGGGAGCCATCGAGCAGTACTTC
d_call: .; j_call: TRBJ2-7; v_call: TRBV10-1; clone_size: once; cdr3_aa: CASSEWGSGRFNEQYF; cdr3_nt: TGCGCCAGCAGCGAGTGGGGGTCCGGGCGGTTTAACGAGCAGTACTTC
d_call: .; j_call: TRBJ2-1; v_call: TRBV11-2; clone_size: .; cdr3_aa: CASSSDPGIWQFF; cdr3_nt: TGTGCCAGCAGCTCAGACCCGGGGATCTGGCAGTTCTTC
d_call: TRBD2; j_call: TRBJ2-3; v_call: TRBV11-2; clone_size: .; cdr3_aa: CASSRGLGVTDTQYF; cdr3_nt: TGTGCCAGCAGCCGGGGACTAGGAGTCACAGATACGCAGTATTTT
d_call: TRBD2; j_call: TRBJ2-3; v_call: TRBV25-1; clone_size: .; cdr3_aa: CASGLAGVTDTQYF; cdr3_nt: TGTGCCAGCGGACTAGCGGGAGTAACAGATACGCAGTATTTT
d_call: TRBD2; j_call: TRBJ2-4; v_call: TRBV19; clone_size: .; cdr3_aa: CASIGTSGGIAKNIQYF; cdr3_nt: TGTGCCAGTATTGGGACTAGCGGGGGGATAGCCAAAAACATTCAGTACTTC
d_call: TRBD1; j_call: TRBJ1-2; v_call: TRBV5-1; clone_size: .; cdr3_aa: CASSSGKGQVDYGYTF; cdr3_nt: TGCGCCAGCAGCTCCGGGAAGGGACAGGTGGACTATGGCTACACCTTC
d_call: .; j_call: TRBJ2-1; v_call: TRBV2; clone_size: once; cdr3_aa: CASSKGSSYNEQFF; cdr3_nt: TGTGCCAGCAGTAAGGGGAGCTCCTACAATGAGCAGTTCTTC
d_call: TRBD2; j_call: TRBJ2-7; v_call: TRBV10-3; clone_size: .; cdr3_aa: CAIRETSGRDEQYF; cdr3_nt: TGTGCCATCAGAGAGACTAGCGGGAGGGACGAGCAGTACTTC
d_call: TRBD1; j_call: TRBJ2-3; v_call: TRBV10-3; clone_size: .; cdr3_aa: CAISELGQGTDTQYF; cdr3_nt: TGTGCCATCAGTGAGCTAGGACAGGGCACAGATACGCAGTATTTT
d_call: TRBD1; j_call: TRBJ2-7; v_call: TRBV23-1; clone_size: .; cdr3_aa: CASRRQGYYYEQYF; cdr3_nt: TGCGCCAGCAGACGACAGGGCTACTATTACGAGCAGTACTTC